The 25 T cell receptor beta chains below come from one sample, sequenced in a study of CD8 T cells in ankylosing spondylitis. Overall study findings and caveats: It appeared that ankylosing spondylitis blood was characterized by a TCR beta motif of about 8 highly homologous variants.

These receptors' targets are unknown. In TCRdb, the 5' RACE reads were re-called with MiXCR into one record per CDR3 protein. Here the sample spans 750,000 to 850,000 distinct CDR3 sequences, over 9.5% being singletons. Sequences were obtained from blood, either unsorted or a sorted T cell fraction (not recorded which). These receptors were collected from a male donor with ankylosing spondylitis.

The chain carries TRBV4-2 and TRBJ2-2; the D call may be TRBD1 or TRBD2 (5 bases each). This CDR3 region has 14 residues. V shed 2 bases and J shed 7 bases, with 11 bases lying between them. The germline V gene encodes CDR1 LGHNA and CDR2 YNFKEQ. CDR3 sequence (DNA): TGTGCCAGCAGCCAACCGGGAAGGGGCGGGGAGCTGTTTTTT. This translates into CASSQPGRGGELFF.

In nucleotides, the CDR3 is TGTGCCAGCACCGACTGGGCCGACGGCGGCAATGAGCAGTTCTTC. As protein: CASTDWADGGNEQFF. V is TRBV27 and J is TRBJ2-1; D unresolved. The CDR3 extends over 15 amino acids. Germline loops: CDR1 MNHEY, CDR2 SMNVEV (reference sequence). V was shortened by 7 bases and J by 6 bases, with 19 bases between the two germline ends.

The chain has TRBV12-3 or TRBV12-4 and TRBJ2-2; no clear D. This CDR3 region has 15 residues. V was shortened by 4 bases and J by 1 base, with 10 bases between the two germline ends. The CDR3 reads CASSSLGKNTGELFF. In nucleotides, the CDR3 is TGTGCCAGCAGTTCCCTAGGCAAGAACACCGGGGAGCTGTTTTTT.

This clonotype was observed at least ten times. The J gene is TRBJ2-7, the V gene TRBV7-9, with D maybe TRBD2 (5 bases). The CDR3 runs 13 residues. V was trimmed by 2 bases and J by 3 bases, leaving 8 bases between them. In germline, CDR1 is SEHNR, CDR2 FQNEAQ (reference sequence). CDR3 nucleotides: TGTGCCAGCAGCTTAAGAGGGTTCTACGAGCAGTACTTC. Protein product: CASSLRGFYEQYF.

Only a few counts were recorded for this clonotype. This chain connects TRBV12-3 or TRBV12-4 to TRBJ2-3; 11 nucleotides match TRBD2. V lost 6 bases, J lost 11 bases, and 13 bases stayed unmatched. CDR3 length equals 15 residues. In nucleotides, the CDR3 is TGTGCCAGCAGCCCGACTAGCGGGACCATCTATAGGCAGTATTTT. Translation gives CASSPTSGTIYRQYF.

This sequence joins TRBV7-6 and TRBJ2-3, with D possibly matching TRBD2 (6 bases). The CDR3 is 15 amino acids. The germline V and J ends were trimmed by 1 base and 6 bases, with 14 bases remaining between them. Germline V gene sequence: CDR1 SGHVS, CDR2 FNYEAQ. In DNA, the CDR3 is TGTGCCAGCAGCTTAGAAGGGCGGGGTGGGGATACGCAGTATTTT. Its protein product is CASSLEGRGGDTQYF.

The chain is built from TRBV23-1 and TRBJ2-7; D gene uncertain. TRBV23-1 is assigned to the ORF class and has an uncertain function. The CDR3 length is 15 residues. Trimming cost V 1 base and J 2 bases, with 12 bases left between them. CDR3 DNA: TGCGCCAGCAGTCAATTTAGTACCATTACCTACGAGCAGTACTTC. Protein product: CASSQFSTITYEQYF.

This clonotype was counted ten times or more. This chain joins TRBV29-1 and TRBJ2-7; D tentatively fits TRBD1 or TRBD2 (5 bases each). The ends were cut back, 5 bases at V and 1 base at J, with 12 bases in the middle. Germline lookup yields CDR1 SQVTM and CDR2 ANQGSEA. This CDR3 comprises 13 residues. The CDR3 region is CSVWDGQSYEQYF. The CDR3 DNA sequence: TGCAGCGTTTGGGACGGGCAGTCCTACGAGCAGTACTTC.

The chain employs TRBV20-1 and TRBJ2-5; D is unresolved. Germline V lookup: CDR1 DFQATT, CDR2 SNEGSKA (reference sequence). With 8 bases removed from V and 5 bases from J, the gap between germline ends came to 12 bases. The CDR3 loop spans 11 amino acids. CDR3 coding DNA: TGCAGTTTTATTACCCAGGAGACCCAGTACTTC. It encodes CSFITQETQYF.

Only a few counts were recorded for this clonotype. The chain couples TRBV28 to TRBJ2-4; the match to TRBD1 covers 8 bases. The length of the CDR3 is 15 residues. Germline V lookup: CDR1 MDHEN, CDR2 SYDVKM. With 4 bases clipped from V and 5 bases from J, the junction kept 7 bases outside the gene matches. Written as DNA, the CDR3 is TGTGCCAGCAGTTCTTACGGACAGGGTCAAAACATTCAGTACTTC. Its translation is CASSSYGQGQNIQYF.

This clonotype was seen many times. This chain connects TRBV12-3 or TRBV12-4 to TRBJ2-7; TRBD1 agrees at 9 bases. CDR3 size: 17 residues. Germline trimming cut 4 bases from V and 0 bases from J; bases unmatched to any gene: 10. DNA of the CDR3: TGTGCCAGCAGTTATACACCGGGACAGGGTAACTCCTACGAGCAGTACTTC. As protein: CASSYTPGQGNSYEQYF.

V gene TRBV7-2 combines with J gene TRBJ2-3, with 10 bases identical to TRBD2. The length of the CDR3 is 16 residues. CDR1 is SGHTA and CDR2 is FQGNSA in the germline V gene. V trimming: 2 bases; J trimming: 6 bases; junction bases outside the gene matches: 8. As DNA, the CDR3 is TGTGCCAGCAGCTTAACCAGGAGCGGGGGGGCGGATACGCAGTATTTT. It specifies CASSLTRSGGADTQYF.

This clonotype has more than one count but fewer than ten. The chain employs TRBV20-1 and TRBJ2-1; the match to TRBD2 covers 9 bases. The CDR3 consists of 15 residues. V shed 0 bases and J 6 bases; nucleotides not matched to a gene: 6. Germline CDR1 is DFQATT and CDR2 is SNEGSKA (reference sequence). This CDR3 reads CSARDGGGARNEQFF. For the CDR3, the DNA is TGCAGTGCTAGAGATGGCGGGGGGGCGCGCAATGAGCAGTTCTTC.

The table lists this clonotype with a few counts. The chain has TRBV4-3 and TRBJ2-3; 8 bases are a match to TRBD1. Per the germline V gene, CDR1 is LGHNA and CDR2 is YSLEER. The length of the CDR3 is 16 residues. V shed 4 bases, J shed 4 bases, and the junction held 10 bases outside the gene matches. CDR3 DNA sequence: TGCGCCAGCAGCCGCCTGACAGGGGATGGCCCAGATACGCAGTATTTT. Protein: CASSRLTGDGPDTQYF.

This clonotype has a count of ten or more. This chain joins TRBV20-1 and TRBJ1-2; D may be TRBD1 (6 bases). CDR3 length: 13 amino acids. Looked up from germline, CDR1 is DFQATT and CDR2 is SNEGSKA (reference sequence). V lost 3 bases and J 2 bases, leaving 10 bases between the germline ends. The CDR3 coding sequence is TGCAGTGCTAGCAGGCAGGGGAACTATGGCTACACCTTC. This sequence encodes CSASRQGNYGYTF.

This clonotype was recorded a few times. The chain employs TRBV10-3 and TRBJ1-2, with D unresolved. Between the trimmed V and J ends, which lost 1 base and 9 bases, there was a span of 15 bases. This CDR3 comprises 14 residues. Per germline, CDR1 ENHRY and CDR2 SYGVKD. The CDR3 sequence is CAISELRAQRRYTF. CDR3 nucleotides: TGTGCCATCAGTGAGTTACGGGCCCAACGGCGCTACACCTTC.

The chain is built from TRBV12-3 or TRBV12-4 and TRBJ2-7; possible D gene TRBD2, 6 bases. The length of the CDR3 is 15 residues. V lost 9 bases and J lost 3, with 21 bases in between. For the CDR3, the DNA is TGTGCCAGAAGTATTAATTCTGGACTATTCTACGAGCAGTACTTC. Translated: CARSINSGLFYEQYF.

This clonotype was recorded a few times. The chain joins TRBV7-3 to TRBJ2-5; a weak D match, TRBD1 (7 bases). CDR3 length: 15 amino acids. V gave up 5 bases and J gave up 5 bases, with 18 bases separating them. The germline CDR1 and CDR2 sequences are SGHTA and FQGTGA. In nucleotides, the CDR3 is TGTGCCAGCAGCACAGGGACAGCGCGGGGTGAGACCCAGTACTTC. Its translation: CASSTGTARGETQYF.

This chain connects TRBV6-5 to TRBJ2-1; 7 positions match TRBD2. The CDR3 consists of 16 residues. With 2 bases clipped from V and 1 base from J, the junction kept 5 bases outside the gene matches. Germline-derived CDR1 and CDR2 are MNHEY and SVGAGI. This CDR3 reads CASSYVTSESYNEQFF. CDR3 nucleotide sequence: TGTGCCAGCAGTTACGTTACTAGCGAGTCCTACAATGAGCAGTTCTTC.

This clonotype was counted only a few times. The CDR3 DNA sequence: TGTGCCAGCAGTTTCGGGGGGGTAACCGGCCCAGATACGCAGTATTTT. This translates into CASSFGGVTGPDTQYF. The rearrangement joins TRBV27 to TRBJ2-3, with TRBD2 matching over 8 bases. CDR1 is MNHEY and CDR2 is SMNVEV in the germline V gene (reference sequence). With 3 bases clipped from V and 4 bases from J, the junction kept 9 bases outside the gene matches. CDR3 length equals 16 residues.

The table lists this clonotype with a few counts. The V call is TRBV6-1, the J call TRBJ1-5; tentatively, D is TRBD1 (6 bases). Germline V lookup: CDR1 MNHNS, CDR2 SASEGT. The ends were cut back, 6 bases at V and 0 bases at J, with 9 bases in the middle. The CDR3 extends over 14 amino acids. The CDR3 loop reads CASRGGVSNQPQHF. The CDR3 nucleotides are TGTGCCAGCAGGGGGGGCGTTAGCAATCAGCCCCAGCATTTT.

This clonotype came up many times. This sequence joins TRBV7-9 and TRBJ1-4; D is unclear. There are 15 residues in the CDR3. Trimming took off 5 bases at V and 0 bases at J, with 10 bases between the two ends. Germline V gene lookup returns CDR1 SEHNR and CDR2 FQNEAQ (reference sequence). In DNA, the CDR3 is TGTGCCAGCAGCCGCGGAGGATCAACTAATGAAAAACTGTTTTTT. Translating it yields CASSRGGSTNEKLFF.

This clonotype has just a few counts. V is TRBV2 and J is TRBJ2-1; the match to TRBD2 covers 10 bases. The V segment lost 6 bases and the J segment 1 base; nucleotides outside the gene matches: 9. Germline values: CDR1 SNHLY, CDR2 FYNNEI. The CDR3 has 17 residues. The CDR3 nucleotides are TGTGCCAGCAGGGCCCGCCTAGCGGGGGAATCCTACAATGAGCAGTTCTTC. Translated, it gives CASRARLAGESYNEQFF.

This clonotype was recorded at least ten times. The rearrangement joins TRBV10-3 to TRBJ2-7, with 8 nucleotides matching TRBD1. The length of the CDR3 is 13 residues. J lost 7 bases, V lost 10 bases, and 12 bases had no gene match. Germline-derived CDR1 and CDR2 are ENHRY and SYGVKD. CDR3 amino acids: CATSGQETGEQYF. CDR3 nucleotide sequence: TGTGCCACCTCGGGACAGGAGACTGGTGAGCAGTACTTC.

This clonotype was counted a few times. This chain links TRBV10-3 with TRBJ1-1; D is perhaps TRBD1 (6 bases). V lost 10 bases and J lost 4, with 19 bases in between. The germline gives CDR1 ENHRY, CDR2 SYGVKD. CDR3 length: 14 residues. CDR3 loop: CATTGGRAGTEAFF. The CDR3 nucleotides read TGTGCCACCACGGGGGGCAGGGCGGGCACTGAAGCTTTCTTT.